A single sample gave rise to the 27 T cell receptor beta chains below, sequenced in a study of regulatory T cells in long-lasting Graves disease (dated by TCRdb to the early 2020s). The library came from multiplex PCR. TCRdb shows the sequencer as Illumina HiSeq 4000. To build TCR beta libraries, CDR3 regions were amplified by Arm-PCR using iRepertoire HTBI primers. Clones were called with MiXCR by TCRdb after fastp trimmed the public reads at Q25, and only in-frame beta chains were retained. Identical CDR3 protein sequences are pooled into one entry, listed with their most common genes and DNA. Within this sample are 380,000 or so distinct CDR3 sequences, with around 15% of them counted one time only. In total, the top ten clones hold just over 20% of the sample. The time point label corresponds to: newly diagnosed GD, antithyroid drugs for less than 3 months. For both TCR sequencing and RNA sequencing, RNA was extracted from PBMCs in TRIzol.

These same records also appear under a second study, on T cells in Graves' hyperthyroidism and ophthalmopathy.

This specimen consisted of peripheral blood mononuclear cells (PBMCs), obtained at new diagnosis, from a patient treated with antithyroid drugs. The receptors stem from a young woman with Graves disease. Donor details come from another sample of the same person, matched by shared clones.

This chain connects TRBV10-2 to TRBJ2-7; 8 bases align to TRBD1. Per germline, CDR1 WSHSY and CDR2 SAAADI. The CDR3 extends over 14 amino acids. With 9 bases clipped from V and 2 bases from J, the junction kept 9 bases outside the gene matches. Here the CDR3 reads CASLSDRAPYEQYF. DNA of the CDR3: TGCGCCAGTCTGTCGGACAGGGCCCCCTACGAGCAGTACTTC.

This clonotype was observed a handful of times. The chain is built from TRBV5-1 and TRBJ2-3; TRBD2 aligns across 7 bases. Germline assignment: CDR1 SGHRS and CDR2 YFSETQ. Trimming took 4 bases from V and 5 from J; bases not matched to a gene: 7. This CDR3 has 14 amino acids. The CDR3 DNA follows: TGCGCCAGCAGCCAAGGGACTACCCGAGATACGCAGTATTTT. Translated: CASSQGTTRDTQYF.

At least ten counts were recorded for this clonotype. The J gene is TRBJ2-5, the V gene TRBV13, with D maybe TRBD2 (6 bases). This CDR3 has 16 residues. V was trimmed by 1 base and J by 1 base, leaving 13 bases between them. Germline CDR1 and CDR2: PRHDT and FYEKMQ (reference sequence). The CDR3 DNA reads as TGTGCCAGCAGCTTAGATGTGGGGGGAGCCCAAGAGACCCAGTACTTC. Translating gives CASSLDVGGAQETQYF.

This clonotype showed up many times. The chain is built from TRBV20-1 and TRBJ2-2; 8 bases fit TRBD1. CDR1 is DFQATT and CDR2 is SNEGSKA in the germline V gene (reference sequence). The J segment lost 5 bases and the V segment lost 1 base, leaving 3 bases of the junction unmatched. The length of the CDR3 is 14 residues. CDR3 in amino acids: CSARGTGNTGELFF. For the CDR3, the DNA is TGCAGTGCTAGAGGGACAGGGAATACCGGGGAGCTGTTTTTT.

This clonotype has a count of ten or more. The genes are TRBV12-3 or TRBV12-4 and TRBJ2-3; possible D gene TRBD2, 5 bases. The length of the CDR3 is 13 residues. The V and J ends lost 10 bases and 4 bases respectively, with 15 bases between them. For the CDR3, the DNA is TGTGCCACCAACCCGGGATATGCAGATACGCAGTATTTT. This translates into CATNPGYADTQYF.

The chain couples TRBV6-1 to TRBJ1-5; a weak D match, TRBD1 (6 bases). The V gene's germline CDR1 is MNHNS and CDR2 SASEGT. This CDR3 is built from 16 residues. V gave up 5 bases and J gave up 2 bases, with 16 bases separating them. For the CDR3, the DNA is TGTGCCAGCAGTCGGGCAGGGGTGAAGGGCAATCAGCCCCAGCATTTT. Protein: CASSRAGVKGNQPQHF.

The chain combines TRBV6-9 with TRBJ2-7; 10 positions agree with TRBD1. After removal of 3 bases from V and 6 bases from J, the junction contained 8 bases not matched to a gene. The CDR3 covers 15 residues. Germline V gene sequence: CDR1 MNHGY, CDR2 SVAAGI. The CDR3 here is CASSYAGTGAREQYF. For the CDR3, the DNA is TGTGCCAGCAGTTACGCCGGGACAGGGGCCCGCGAGCAGTACTTC.

The chain joins TRBV10-3 to TRBJ2-2; 9 bases are shared with TRBD1. V lost 5 bases, J lost 5 bases, and 9 bases stayed unmatched. From germline, CDR1 is ENHRY and CDR2 SYGVKD. This CDR3 region has 16 residues. CDR3 sequence: CAISSPGQGQTGELFF. The DNA for the CDR3 is TGTGCCATCAGTTCCCCGGGACAGGGACAAACCGGGGAGCTGTTTTTT.

At least ten counts were recorded for this clonotype. V is TRBV14 and J is TRBJ1-1; D gene uncertain. The germline CDR1 and CDR2 sequences are SGHDN and FVKESK. The CDR3 consists of 15 residues. Trimming left V 0 bases short and J 2 bases short, with 10 bases between. CDR3 region: CASSQDIGSNTEAFF. The CDR3, as DNA: TGTGCCAGCAGCCAAGATATCGGCAGTAACACTGAAGCTTTCTTT.

This clonotype was counted at least ten times. The chain has TRBV10-3 and TRBJ2-7; D is tentatively TRBD1 or TRBD2 (5 bases each). CDR3 length: 15 amino acids. Germline assignment: CDR1 ENHRY and CDR2 SYGVKD. V was cut by 0 bases and J by 3 bases, with 12 bases left in between. The CDR3 loop is CAISESKGPGYEQYF. CDR3 coding DNA: TGTGCCATCAGTGAGTCGAAGGGACCGGGCTACGAGCAGTACTTC.

This clonotype was seen repeatedly, ten times or more. V usage is TRBV11-2 and J usage is TRBJ2-1; D gene unclear. CDR1 is SGHAT and CDR2 is FQNNGV in the germline V gene. V was clipped by 7 bases and J by 8 bases, with 21 bases between them. The CDR3 spans 15 residues. The CDR3 protein is CASNPDRPSRDEQFF. The CDR3 DNA follows: TGTGCCAGCAACCCGGACCGACCGAGTAGGGATGAGCAGTTCTTC.

This clonotype was observed many times. The chain joins TRBV20-1 to TRBJ1-5; 8 nucleotides line up with TRBD1. With 0 bases clipped from V and 3 bases from J, the junction kept 7 bases outside the gene matches. The CDR3 spans 16 residues. Per germline, CDR1 DFQATT and CDR2 SNEGSKA (reference sequence). Here the CDR3 reads CSAREFGQGDNQPQHF. In DNA, the CDR3 is TGCAGTGCTAGAGAGTTCGGACAGGGCGACAATCAGCCCCAGCATTTT.

The chain is built from TRBV20-1 and TRBJ2-7; 8 nucleotides line up with TRBD2. The CDR3 extends over 14 amino acids. V trimming: 5 bases; J trimming: 4 bases; junction bases outside the gene matches: 10. From germline, CDR1 is DFQATT and CDR2 SNEGSKA (reference sequence). CDR3 protein: CSAPRSGRGYEQYF. The CDR3 DNA reads as TGCAGTGCTCCCAGGAGCGGGAGAGGATACGAGCAGTACTTC.

This clonotype was recorded at least ten times. V usage is TRBV20-1 and J usage is TRBJ2-3, with 7 positions matching TRBD2. Germline CDR1 is DFQATT and CDR2 is SNEGSKA (reference sequence). V lost 4 bases and J lost 0; bases outside the gene matches: 4. The CDR3 runs 14 residues. The CDR3 protein is CSAKSGASTDTQYF. The CDR3 DNA follows: TGCAGTGCTAAAAGCGGGGCAAGCACAGATACGCAGTATTTT.

Many counts were recorded for this clonotype. The rearrangement links TRBV3-1 to TRBJ2-5; no definite D call. The V gene's germline CDR1 is LGHDT and CDR2 YNNKEL (reference sequence). The CDR3 is 12 residues long. V was shortened by 2 bases and J by 6 bases, with 7 bases between the two germline ends. Written as DNA, the CDR3 is TGTGCCAGCAGCCAATCAAGCCAGACCCAGTACTTC. Translated, it gives CASSQSSQTQYF.

The chain joins TRBV5-5 to TRBJ2-7; the match to TRBD1 covers 9 bases. The CDR3 covers 18 residues. Trimming cost V 1 base and J 3 bases; bases outside gene matches: 14. Germline CDR1 and CDR2: SGHKS and YYEKEE (reference sequence). The CDR3, as DNA: TGTGCCAGCAGCTTGTGGCGATCGGACAGGGGAATAGTCTACGAGCAGTACTTC. This gives the protein CASSLWRSDRGIVYEQYF.

The rearrangement uses TRBV6-2 or TRBV6-3 and TRBJ2-7; perhaps TRBD2 as D (5 bases). The germline V gene has CDR1 MNHEY and CDR2 SVGEGT. V was pared by 5 bases and J by 9 bases, with 23 bases between. The CDR3 has 15 residues. CDR3 loop: CASSEDIDFVRGQYF. DNA for the CDR3: TGTGCCAGCAGTGAAGATATAGATTTTGTACGGGGGCAGTACTTC.

The chain uses TRBV29-1 and TRBJ1-3; TRBD1 might be the D (5 bases). V was trimmed by 7 bases and J by 0 bases, leaving 13 bases between them. Germline CDR1 and CDR2: SQVTM and ANQGSEA. The CDR3 spans 14 residues. The CDR3 DNA is TGCAGCGGGACGACAGTAAGCTCTGGAAACACCATATATTTT. Its protein product is CSGTTVSSGNTIYF.

This clonotype was counted ten times or more. The rearrangement links TRBV20-1 to TRBJ2-2; D is unclear. From germline, CDR1 is DFQATT and CDR2 SNEGSKA (reference sequence). The CDR3 loop spans 15 amino acids. Trimming pared 6 bases from V and 0 bases from J, leaving 14 bases between. The chain's CDR3 is CSAPARGSNTGELFF. CDR3 DNA: TGCAGTGCCCCGGCACGTGGGTCGAACACCGGGGAGCTGTTTTTT.

V usage is TRBV12-3 or TRBV12-4 and J usage is TRBJ1-2; 7 nucleotides match TRBD1. With 1 base clipped from V and 5 bases from J, the junction kept 7 bases outside the gene matches. CDR3 length: 15 amino acids. The CDR3 DNA reads as TGTGCCAGCAGTTTAGAAGTACAGGGGAAGTATGGCTACACCTTC. Its protein is CASSLEVQGKYGYTF.

The chain employs TRBV5-1 and TRBJ2-1; D is undetermined. The V gene's germline CDR1 is SGHRS and CDR2 YFSETQ. V lost 0 bases and J 5 bases, leaving 9 bases between the germline ends. CDR3 size: 14 residues. CDR3 in DNA: TGCGCCAGCAGCTTGGCGAGATCCCACAATGAGCAGTTCTTC. Its translation is CASSLARSHNEQFF.

The genes are TRBV20-1 and TRBJ2-5, with 10 bases lining up with TRBD2. Germline lookup yields CDR1 DFQATT and CDR2 SNEGSKA (reference sequence). This CDR3 region has 15 residues. J gave up 5 bases and V 1 base, and 7 bases lay outside the gene matches. CDR3 in DNA: TGCAGTGCTAGAGGTAGCGGGGGGCCTCGGGAGACCCAGTACTTC. Its translation: CSARGSGGPRETQYF.

This clonotype was counted only a few times. A much larger clone sits a single nucleotide away, making a read error possible. The V and J genes are TRBV28 and TRBJ1-5; TRBD1 aligns across 8 bases. Germline V gene data show CDR1 as MDHEN and CDR2 as SYDVKM. The CDR3 extends over 15 amino acids. Germline trimming cut 6 bases from V and 0 bases from J; bases unmatched to any gene: 4. CDR3 bases: TGTGCCAGCAGGCCGGACAGGGCTAGCAATCAGCCCCAGCATTTT. Translation gives CASRPDRASNQPQHF.

In its sample, this clonotype was seen many times. V usage is TRBV3-1 and J usage is TRBJ2-1, with D unresolved. V lost 1 base and J lost 7, with 8 bases in between. There are 13 residues in the CDR3. Looked up from germline, CDR1 is LGHDT and CDR2 is YNNKEL (reference sequence). The CDR3 nucleotides read TGTGCCAGCAGCCAAGTGTCACGTAATGAGCAGTTCTTC. It specifies CASSQVSRNEQFF.

This clonotype was found many times. This rearrangement joins TRBV27 to TRBJ2-1; 14 nucleotides match TRBD2. V lost 10 bases, J lost 4 bases, and 15 bases stayed unmatched. Germline V gives CDR1 MNHEY, CDR2 SMNVEV (reference sequence). This CDR3 comprises 18 residues. The CDR3 loop reads CATHTGRLAGGSYNEQFF. The DNA of the CDR3 is TGTGCCACGCACACAGGGAGACTAGCGGGAGGGAGTTACAATGAGCAGTTCTTC.

The rearrangement uses TRBV19 and TRBJ1-6; TRBD1 might be the D (5 bases). The CDR3 consists of 13 residues. From germline, CDR1 is LNHDA and CDR2 SQIVND (reference sequence). Trimming cost V 6 bases and J 6 bases, with 9 bases left between them. CDR3 amino acids: CASRTVGNSPLHF. CDR3 in DNA: TGTGCCAGTAGGACAGTGGGTAATTCACCCCTCCACTTT.

A note on this clonotype: This likely stems from a read error, as it lies one base from a far larger clone. The chain joins TRBV28 to TRBJ2-1, with TRBD1 matching over 11 bases. Trimming cost V 2 bases and J 10 bases; bases outside gene matches: 10. CDR1 and CDR2 (germline): MDHEN, SYDVKM. The CDR3 is 16 residues long. Here the CDR3 DNA reads TGTGCCAGCAGTTTACCGACCGGGACAGGGGGACACGAGCAGTTCTTC. Protein sequence: CASSLPTGTGGHEQFF.